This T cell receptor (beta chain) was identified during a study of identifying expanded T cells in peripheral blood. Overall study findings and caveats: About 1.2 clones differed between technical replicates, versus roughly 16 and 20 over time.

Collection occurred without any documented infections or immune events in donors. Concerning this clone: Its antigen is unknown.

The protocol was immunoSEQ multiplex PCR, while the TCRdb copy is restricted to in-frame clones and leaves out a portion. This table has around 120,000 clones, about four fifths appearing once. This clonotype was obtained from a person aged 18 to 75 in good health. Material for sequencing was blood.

The CDR3 loop is CATLFAYEQYF. In DNA, the CDR3 is TGTGCCACCCTTTTCGCGTACGAGCAGTACTTC. This sequence joins TRBV6-1 and TRBJ2-7; D not certain. Germline CDR1 reads MNHNS; CDR2 reads SASEGT. The CDR3 sequence is 11 residues long. Between the trimmed V and J ends, which lost 10 bases and 4 bases, there was a span of 11 bases.